These T cell receptor beta chains were read from a single sample in a study of a mutant IDH1 vaccine in newly diagnosed glioma. Profiling relied on immunoSEQ multiplex PCR, and the TCRdb table lists in-frame clones only, not all of them. The sample has tens of thousands of clones, roughly 81% seen once. The antigens for these receptors are not known. This sample comprised PBMCs, obtained from a glioma patient whose treatment included an IDH1 peptide vaccine. The origin of the receptors is a man aged 35-49 years with glioma. Both conserved end residues are part of each CDR3.

CAWSRAGGLSEQFF	14	TRBJ2-1	TRBV30
CASSVAGTGLETQYF	15	TRBJ2-5	TRBV5-1
CASSLRLAGGQVTQYF	16	TRBJ2-3	TRBV7-9
CAISGGGAGGNEQFF	15	TRBJ2-1	TRBV10-3
CASSPRQGWDKNIQYF	16	TRBJ2-4	TRBV18
CASSQALLSEIAYEQYF	17	TRBJ2-7	TRBV4-3
CASNTGTQSLVQPQHF	16	TRBJ1-5	TRBV19
CSASKGEGVFF	11	TRBJ1-4	TRBV20-1
CASMGSRPETQYF	13	TRBJ2-5	TRBV6-1
CASSPRTSGNYNEQFF	16	TRBJ2-1	TRBV13
CASSELGLAGGGADTQYF	18	TRBJ2-3	TRBV28
CASSPPIRFRTGELFF	16	TRBJ2-2	TRBV7-8
CASSFGTSGRGTDTQYF	17	TRBJ2-3	TRBV2
CSVEGFGNTEAFF	13	TRBJ1-1	TRBV29-1
CASSLVGGGTDTQYF	15	TRBJ2-3	TRBV5-1
CASSVGLTFSGNTIYF	16	TRBJ1-3	TRBV9
CASSLTGGAKNIQYF	15	TRBJ2-4	TRBV7-3
CASSSRYTDTQYF	13	TRBJ2-3	TRBV11-2
CASSEWGSSSGNTIYF	16	TRBJ1-3	TRBV2
CASRSTGKDNQPQHF	15	TRBJ1-5	TRBV19
CASSQDGPRGLGEKLFF	17	TRBJ1-4	TRBV4-1
CASSLAFGSSPDTQYF	16	TRBJ2-3	TRBV11-1
CASSRTGGIVDGYTF	15	TRBJ1-2	TRBV19
CASSPKRTGWGGGPRNEQFF	20	TRBJ2-1	TRBV4-3
CASSLTSGRVNEQFF	15	TRBJ2-1	TRBV7-9
CSVNRDRGFYEQYF	14	TRBJ2-7	TRBV29-1
CASSLPGTKGYEQYF	15	TRBJ2-7	TRBV28
CASGTGGASGNTIYF	15	TRBJ1-3	TRBV19
CASTTTAGLQPQHF	14	TRBJ1-5	TRBV2
CASSPRTIQETQYF	14	TRBJ2-5	TRBV7-2
CATSREEGPHQPQHF	15	TRBJ1-5	TRBV15
CASSWTGDTQYF	12	TRBJ2-3	TRBV5-5
CATSNKGGGQETQYF	15	TRBJ2-5	TRBV15
CASSITAGQGGNIQYF	16	TRBJ2-4	TRBV19
CAWNREVHNEQFF	13	TRBJ2-1	TRBV30
CASSHLLAGGPGEQFF	16	TRBJ2-1	TRBV5-1
CASSLNPYQPQHF	13	TRBJ1-5	TRBV5-5